Each of the 18 T cell receptor beta chains below was sequenced from the same sample in a study of blood T cell repertoires in COVID-19. Libraries were prepared by immunoSEQ multiplex PCR; TCRdb keeps only in-frame clonotypes and omits some of them. The table includes roughly 55,000 clones, about 93% detected once. Sequenced: peripheral blood. These receptors came from a human donor with active COVID-19. The donor label of this sample is uncertain.

The V gene is TRBV6-5, the J gene TRBJ2-7, with 9 bases fitting TRBD2. The CDR3 runs to 15 residues. Trimming took 6 bases from V and 1 from J; bases not matched to a gene: 7. The germline V gene encodes CDR1 MNHEY and CDR2 SVGAGI. CDR3: CASRSGTSPSYEQYF. CDR3 DNA: TGTGCCAGCAGGTCCGGGACTAGCCCTTCCTACGAGCAGTACTTC.

The chain has TRBV28 and TRBJ2-1; a weak D match, TRBD2 (5 bases). Trimming shortened V by 6 bases and J by 8 bases, and 11 bases separated the two germline ends. Looked up from germline, CDR1 is MDHEN and CDR2 is SYDVKM. The CDR3 covers 12 residues. CDR3 sequence reads: CASSPPGYEQFF. The CDR3 nucleotides are TGTGCCAGCAGCCCCCCGGGATATGAGCAGTTCTTC.

Only one count was recorded for this clone. V gene TRBV7-2 combines with J gene TRBJ2-7; 15 bases align to TRBD2. There are 16 residues in the CDR3. Germline V gives CDR1 SGHTA, CDR2 FQGNSA. With 5 bases clipped from V and 7 bases from J, the junction kept 9 bases outside the gene matches. The chain's CDR3 is CASSTRTSGRAWEQYF. In nucleotides, the CDR3 is TGTGCCAGCAGCACTCGGACTAGCGGGAGGGCCTGGGAGCAGTACTTC.

The DNA for the CDR3 is TGTGCCAGCAGCCTACAGGGGGCGTTAGAGCAGTTCTTC. This gives the protein CASSLQGALEQFF. The chain carries TRBV27 and TRBJ2-1; 9 bases agree with TRBD1. Germline CDR1 and CDR2: MNHEY and SMNVEV (reference sequence). V lost 6 bases and J lost 10; bases outside the gene matches: 7. CDR3 length: 13 residues.

J is TRBJ2-3 and V is TRBV4-1; 10 positions match TRBD2. Germline CDR1 reads MGHRA; CDR2 reads YSYEKL. The J segment lost 3 bases and the V segment lost 4 bases, leaving 7 bases of the junction unmatched. The CDR3 totals 16 residues. CDR3 nucleotide sequence: TGCGCCAGCAGCCGAGAGCGGGGGGGCCGGACAGATACGCAGTATTTT. It codes for CASSRERGGRTDTQYF.

CDR3 in amino acids: CASSLGRSSGPGSYF. CDR3 bases: TGCGCCAGCAGCTTAGGCCGGTCTAGCGGCCCGGGATCGTACTTC. The chain carries TRBV5-1 and TRBJ2-7; 7 bases agree with TRBD2. The trim removed 2 bases at V and 12 bases at J, leaving 17 bases unmatched. Germline CDR1 is SGHRS and CDR2 is YFSETQ. The CDR3 loop spans 15 amino acids.

This sequence joins TRBV6-5 and TRBJ1-5; 8 bases fit TRBD1. With V trimmed by 7 bases and J by 6 bases, 11 bases remained unmatched. The CDR3 has 15 amino acids. CDR1 is MNHEY, CDR2 SVGAGI, per germline. As DNA, the CDR3 is TGTGCCAGCACCAACGACAGGGGCCTGGGTCAGCCCCAGCATTTT. Its translation is CASTNDRGLGQPQHF.

The J gene is TRBJ1-1, the V gene TRBV7-9; no firm D call. This CDR3 contains 15 residues. With 5 bases removed from V and 0 bases from J, the gap between germline ends came to 13 bases. In germline, CDR1 is SEHNR, CDR2 FQNEAQ (reference sequence). CDR3 protein: CASSPRGSVNTEAFF. The DNA for the CDR3 is TGTGCCAGCAGCCCGCGGGGTTCTGTGAACACTGAAGCTTTCTTT.

This clone was seen only once. This chain connects TRBV5-4 to TRBJ2-6; D possibly corresponds to TRBD1 (6 bases). The germline V gene encodes CDR1 SGHNT and CDR2 YYREEE (reference sequence). The CDR3 is 18 residues long. V was shortened by 0 bases and J by 0 bases, with 13 bases between the two germline ends. The CDR3 region has the DNA TGTGCCAGCAGCTTGGAAGGACAGTGGAGCTCTGGGGCCAACGTCCTGACTTTC. Its protein is CASSLEGQWSSGANVLTF.

The rearrangement uses TRBV2 and TRBJ1-4; 11 bases map to TRBD1. The CDR3 sequence is 16 residues long. Trimming removed 4 bases from V and 6 bases from J; junction bases left unmatched: 7. CDR1 and CDR2 from the germline V gene are SNHLY and FYNNEI. DNA for the CDR3: TGTGCCAGCAGTGTTTACCCGGGACAGGGGGATGAAAAACTGTTTTTT. As protein: CASSVYPGQGDEKLFF.

The chain combines TRBV6-6 with TRBJ2-1; TRBD1 is a possible D gene (6 bases). The CDR3 sequence is 14 residues long. CDR1 is MNHNY and CDR2 is SVGAGI in the germline V gene (reference sequence). The V and J ends lost 2 bases and 6 bases respectively, with 11 bases between them. CDR3 coding DNA: TGTGCCAGCAGTTACGGGGAACAGGGCAATGAGCAGTTCTTC. This sequence encodes CASSYGEQGNEQFF.

The V and J genes are TRBV10-3 and TRBJ1-3; D unclear. The CDR3 sequence is 14 residues long. Trimming took 4 bases from V and 2 from J, leaving 9 bases between them. Germline V gives CDR1 ENHRY, CDR2 SYGVKD. As DNA, the CDR3 is TGTGCCATCAGTGGTCCGGGGACTGGAAACACCATATATTTT. Its protein product is CAISGPGTGNTIYF.

J is TRBJ2-7 and V is TRBV7-9; no clear D gene. Germline-derived CDR1 and CDR2 are SEHNR and FQNEAQ (reference sequence). Deletions cut 1 base from V and 7 bases from J, with 11 bases between. The CDR3 has 13 amino acids. The CDR3: CASSLVLYEEQYF. DNA of the CDR3: TGTGCCAGCAGCTTAGTCTTATACGAGGAGCAGTACTTC.

V gene TRBV4-3 combines with J gene TRBJ2-3; TRBD2 matches at 7 bases. The trim removed 0 bases at V and 2 bases at J, leaving 5 bases unmatched. The germline gives CDR1 LGHNA, CDR2 YSLEER. The CDR3 is 16 amino acids. The CDR3 DNA reads TGCGCCAGCAGCCAAGATCCAGCGGGGTACACAGATACGCAGTATTTT. It specifies CASSQDPAGYTDTQYF.

The chain joins TRBV6-2 or TRBV6-3 to TRBJ1-2; 12 bases agree with TRBD1. The CDR3 contains 15 residues. CDR1 and CDR2 from the germline V gene are MNHEY and SVGEGT. Trimming at V came to 4 bases and at J to 7 bases, leaving 7 bases not matched to a gene. In nucleotides, the CDR3 is TGTGCCAGCAGTTGGGGGACAGGGGGCGCATCTGGCTACACCTTC. Translating gives CASSWGTGGASGYTF.

The chain recombines TRBV19 with TRBJ1-5; 10 bases agree with TRBD1. The ends lost 0 bases at V and 2 bases at J; junction bases unmatched: 1. CDR1 is LNHDA, CDR2 SQIVND, per germline (reference sequence). This CDR3 comprises 16 residues. CDR3: CASSIDGTGGNQPQHF. The CDR3 DNA follows: TGTGCCAGTAGTATAGATGGGACAGGGGGCAATCAGCCCCAGCATTTT.

The chain is built from TRBV4-3 and TRBJ2-5, with D possibly matching TRBD2 (6 bases). The CDR3 covers 16 residues. Trimming removed 0 bases at V and 1 base at J, with 12 bases between. CDR1 is LGHNA and CDR2 is YSLEER in the germline V gene. The CDR3 reads CASSQEGVGGQETQYF. The CDR3 DNA follows: TGCGCCAGCAGCCAAGAAGGGGTGGGGGGCCAAGAGACCCAGTACTTC.

The rearrangement links TRBV11-3 to TRBJ2-1; D is perhaps TRBD2 (5 bases). V lost 0 bases, J lost 6 bases, and 15 bases lay in between. This CDR3 contains 16 residues. Looked up from germline, CDR1 is SGHNT and CDR2 is YENEEA. CDR3 sequence (DNA): TGTGCCAGCAGCTTAGAATGGACCCAGGCGGGCAATGAGCAGTTCTTC. This encodes CASSLEWTQAGNEQFF.